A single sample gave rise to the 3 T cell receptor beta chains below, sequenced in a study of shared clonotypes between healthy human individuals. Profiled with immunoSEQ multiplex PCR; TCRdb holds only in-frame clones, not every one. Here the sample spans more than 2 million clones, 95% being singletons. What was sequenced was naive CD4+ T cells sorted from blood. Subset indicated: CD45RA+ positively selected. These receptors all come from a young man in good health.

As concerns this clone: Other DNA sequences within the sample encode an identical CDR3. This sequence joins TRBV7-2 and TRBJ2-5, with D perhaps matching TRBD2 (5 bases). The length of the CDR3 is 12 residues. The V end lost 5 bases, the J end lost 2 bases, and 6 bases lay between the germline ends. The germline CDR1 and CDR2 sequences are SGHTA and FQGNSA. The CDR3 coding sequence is TGTGCCAGCAGCCGCGGGCAAGAGACCCAGTACTTC. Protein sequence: CASSRGQETQYF.

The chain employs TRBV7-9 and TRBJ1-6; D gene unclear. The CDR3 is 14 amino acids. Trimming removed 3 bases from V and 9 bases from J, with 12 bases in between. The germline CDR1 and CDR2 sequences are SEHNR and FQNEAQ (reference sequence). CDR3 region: CASSFSTFGSPLHF. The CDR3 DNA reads TGTGCCAGCAGCTTTTCGACTTTCGGTTCACCCCTCCACTTT.

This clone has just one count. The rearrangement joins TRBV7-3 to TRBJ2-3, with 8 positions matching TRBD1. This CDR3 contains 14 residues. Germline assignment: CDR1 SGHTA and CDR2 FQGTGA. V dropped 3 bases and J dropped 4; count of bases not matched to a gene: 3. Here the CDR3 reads CASSLDRAPDTQYF. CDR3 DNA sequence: TGTGCCAGCAGCTTGGACAGGGCCCCAGATACGCAGTATTTT.